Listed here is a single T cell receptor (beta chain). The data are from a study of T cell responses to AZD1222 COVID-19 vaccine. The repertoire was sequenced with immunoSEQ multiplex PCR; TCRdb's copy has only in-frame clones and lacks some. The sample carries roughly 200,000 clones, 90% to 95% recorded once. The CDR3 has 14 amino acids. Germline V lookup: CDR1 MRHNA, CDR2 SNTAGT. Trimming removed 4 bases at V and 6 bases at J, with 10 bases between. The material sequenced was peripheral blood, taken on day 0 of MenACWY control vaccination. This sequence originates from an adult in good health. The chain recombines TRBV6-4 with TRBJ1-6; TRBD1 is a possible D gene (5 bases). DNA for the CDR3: TGTGCCAGCAGTGTCGGGGCTCTTAATTCACCCCTCCACTTT. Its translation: CASSVGALNSPLHF.